These 24 T cell receptor beta chains originate from one sample sequenced in a study of beta chain features in type 1 diabetes. These receptors' targets are unknown. Whole-study results and caveats: In every one of the four CD4+ subsets, TCRB CDR3s were moderately but significantly shorter in Type 1 diabetes patients.

The investigators reverse transcribed all of the isolated RNA, so they sequenced expressed TCRB transcripts. The protocol was immunoSEQ multiplex PCR, while the TCRdb copy is restricted to in-frame clones and leaves out a portion. The sample has a few hundred thousand clones; about 23% are singletons. The sequencing sample was made of naive CD4+ T cells from blood. The receptors here all came from a woman aged 30 to 39 with type 1 diabetes.

The chain employs TRBV19 and TRBJ2-5; TRBD1 is a possible D gene (6 bases). Trimming pared 8 bases from V and 4 bases from J, leaving 14 bases between. This CDR3 has 13 amino acids. Germline loops: CDR1 LNHDA, CDR2 SQIVND (reference sequence). The CDR3 is CASGIGGLETQYF. Written as DNA, the CDR3 is TGTGCCAGTGGGATTGGGGGCTTAGAGACCCAGTACTTC.

The chain employs TRBV7-6 and TRBJ2-1; 7 positions match TRBD2. Germline V gives CDR1 SGHVS, CDR2 FNYEAQ. Germline trimming cut 8 bases from V and 2 bases from J; bases unmatched to any gene: 9. The CDR3 loop spans 15 amino acids. DNA for the CDR3: TGTGCCAGCGGTGTCCGGGCGGGAGCCTACAATGAGCAGTTCTTC. Amino acids: CASGVRAGAYNEQFF.

This clone occurred a few times. The rearrangement joins TRBV23-1 to TRBJ2-2; the match to TRBD1 covers 8 bases. TRBV23-1 is recorded as an ORF, its role being uncertain. Losses at the gene ends were 8 bases for V and 2 bases for J; bases not matched to a gene: 13. This CDR3 is 17 amino acids long. The CDR3 sequence is CASLPRSGQGNTGELFF. The CDR3 bases are TGCGCCAGCCTTCCCCGATCCGGACAGGGAAACACCGGGGAGCTGTTTTTT.

This clone was seen only a few times. V usage is TRBV29-1 and J usage is TRBJ2-2, with 10 bases fitting TRBD2. This CDR3 contains 17 residues. With 5 bases clipped from V and 5 bases from J, the junction kept 14 bases outside the gene matches. Germline-derived CDR1 and CDR2 are SQVTM and ANQGSEA. This CDR3 is CSVLQGASGSVTGELFF. The CDR3 DNA sequence: TGCAGCGTTCTTCAGGGGGCTAGCGGGAGTGTAACCGGGGAGCTGTTTTTT.

This clone was seen a handful of times. The chain is built from TRBV18 and TRBJ2-1; D uncertain. Germline V gene sequence: CDR1 KGHSH, CDR2 LQKENI. Trimming took off 5 bases at V and 8 bases at J, with 13 bases between the two ends. CDR3 size: 13 residues. CDR3 DNA: TGTGCCAGCTCAGGAAAGGCCCAGGATGAGCAGTTCTTC. Its protein is CASSGKAQDEQFF.

Only a few counts were recorded for this clone. V usage is TRBV2 and J usage is TRBJ2-7, with TRBD1 matching over 9 bases. Germline CDR1 SNHLY, CDR2 FYNNEI. The length of the CDR3 is 13 residues. The V gene end was trimmed by 7 bases and the J gene end by 5 bases; junction bases not matched to a gene: 6. The CDR3 DNA reads TGTGCCAGCACAGGGACAGGGTTTGACGAGCAGTACTTC. Its protein is CASTGTGFDEQYF.

The chain carries TRBV25-1 and TRBJ2-2, with TRBD1 matching 7 bases. Germline assignment: CDR1 MGHDK and CDR2 SYGVNS. Trimming at V came to 4 bases and at J to 1 base, leaving 3 bases not matched to a gene. This CDR3 region has 15 residues. This CDR3 reads CASSARTGNTGELFF. The CDR3 DNA is TGTGCCAGCAGTGCCCGGACAGGGAACACCGGGGAGCTGTTTTTT.

This chain joins TRBV29-1 and TRBJ1-1; 7 bases are shared with TRBD1. The CDR3 spans 13 residues. With V trimmed by 5 bases and J by 1 base, 4 bases remained unmatched. Germline CDR1 reads SQVTM; CDR2 reads ANQGSEA. The CDR3 here is CSVRDSPNTEAFF. In DNA, the CDR3 is TGCAGCGTTCGGGACAGTCCGAACACTGAAGCTTTCTTT.

The chain carries TRBV19 and TRBJ1-1, with D perhaps matching TRBD1 (6 bases). Germline V gene data show CDR1 as LNHDA and CDR2 as SQIVND (reference sequence). V shed 5 bases and J shed 2 bases, with 12 bases lying between them. The length of the CDR3 is 14 residues. CDR3 sequence reads: CASSPNRDNTEAFF. CDR3 in DNA: TGTGCCAGTAGTCCAAACAGGGACAACACTGAAGCTTTCTTT.

The rearrangement joins TRBV28 to TRBJ1-1; D perhaps matches TRBD1 (5 bases). V lost 5 bases and J lost 11, with 15 bases in between. The CDR3 length is 12 residues. Germline V gene data show CDR1 as MDHEN and CDR2 as SYDVKM. The CDR3 DNA reads TGTGCCAGCAGTAAGGGACTACGGGGGGCTTTCTTT. Its translation is CASSKGLRGAFF.

This clone has more than one count but fewer than ten. The chain is built from TRBV2 and TRBJ1-1; possible D gene TRBD1, 5 bases. Trimming removed 4 bases at V and 1 base at J, with 7 bases between. This CDR3 contains 13 residues. Looked up from germline, CDR1 is SNHLY and CDR2 is FYNNEI. The CDR3 sequence is CASSAGPNTEAFF. The CDR3 region has the DNA TGTGCCAGCAGTGCAGGGCCGAACACTGAAGCTTTCTTT.

J is TRBJ1-2 and V is TRBV4-1; TRBD1 matches at 10 bases. With V trimmed by 2 bases and J by 4 bases, 7 bases remained unmatched. The CDR3 is 16 residues long. CDR1 and CDR2 (germline): MGHRA, YSYEKL. CDR3 nucleotide sequence: TGCGCCAGCAGCCAACCGGGACAGGGGAGGAGCTATGGCTACACCTTC. Its protein is CASSQPGQGRSYGYTF.

The chain carries TRBV2 and TRBJ1-5, with D perhaps matching TRBD1 (5 bases). Germline values: CDR1 SNHLY, CDR2 FYNNEI. The CDR3 sequence is 13 residues long. With 4 bases removed from V and 4 bases from J, the gap between germline ends came to 8 bases. This chain's CDR3 is CASSGQWNQPQHF. The CDR3 bases are TGTGCCAGCAGTGGACAGTGGAATCAGCCCCAGCATTTT. Variable domain in full (rest from reference TRBV2 and TRBJ1-5): EPEVTQTPSHQVTQMGQEVILRCVPISNHLYFYWYRQILGQKVEFLVSFYNNEISEKSEIFDDQFSVERPDGSNFTLKIRSTKLEDSAMYFCASSGQWNQPQHFGDGTRLSIL.

In this sample, this clone turned up a few times. This rearrangement joins TRBV23-1 to TRBJ2-5; 7 bases fit TRBD2. TRBV23-1 is sorted into the ORF group, with uncertain function. Germline trimming cut 7 bases from V and 4 bases from J; bases unmatched to any gene: 6. The CDR3 sequence is 13 residues long. The chain's CDR3 is CASKEAGVETQYF. The CDR3 DNA is TGCGCCAGCAAGGAGGCGGGGGTAGAGACCCAGTACTTC.

This clone was picked up a small number of times. The J gene is TRBJ1-5, the V gene TRBV7-9; perhaps TRBD1 as D (6 bases). There are 14 residues in the CDR3. V was clipped by 7 bases and J by 5 bases, with 15 bases between them. The germline V gene encodes CDR1 SEHNR and CDR2 FQNEAQ (reference sequence). The CDR3 region has the DNA TGTGCCAGCACCCATACAGGGAGGGATCAGCCCCAGCATTTT. This gives the protein CASTHTGRDQPQHF.

The sample holds a few counts of this clone. The V call is TRBV6-5, the J call TRBJ2-1; tentative D call: TRBD1 (5 bases). Germline-derived CDR1 and CDR2 are MNHEY and SVGAGI. The CDR3 is 16 amino acids. V lost 2 bases and J 2 bases, leaving 13 bases between the germline ends. The DNA for the CDR3 is TGTGCCAGCAGTTACCAGTTAGGGGCACCCTACAATGAGCAGTTCTTC. It is translated as CASSYQLGAPYNEQFF.

This rearrangement joins TRBV19 to TRBJ2-3, with 14 bases matching TRBD2. Germline CDR1 LNHDA, CDR2 SQIVND (reference sequence). The CDR3 covers 15 residues. Trimming cost V 5 bases and J 5 bases; bases outside gene matches: 3. The CDR3 here is CASSGGLAGGDTQYF. CDR3 DNA: TGTGCCAGTAGTGGTGGACTAGCGGGAGGAGATACGCAGTATTTT.

The J gene is TRBJ2-1, the V gene TRBV30; possibly TRBD2 for D (6 bases). The V gene's germline CDR1 is GTSNPN and CDR2 SVGIG (reference sequence). Trimming took 4 bases from V and 13 from J, leaving 17 bases between them. The CDR3 is 12 amino acids. The CDR3 is CAWNNRGVFQFF. The CDR3 DNA follows: TGTGCCTGGAATAATCGCGGGGTTTTCCAGTTCTTC.

The chain combines TRBV14 with TRBJ2-1; TRBD2 aligns across 8 bases. From germline, CDR1 is SGHDN and CDR2 FVKESK. This CDR3 has 15 amino acids. Trimming at V came to 0 bases and at J to 10 bases, leaving 8 bases not matched to a gene. CDR3: CASSQDMTVAGEQFF. CDR3 in DNA: TGTGCCAGCAGCCAAGATATGACGGTAGCGGGAGAGCAGTTCTTC.

The rearrangement uses TRBV30 and TRBJ2-1, with D perhaps matching TRBD1 (6 bases). In germline, CDR1 is GTSNPN, CDR2 SVGIG (reference sequence). The CDR3 is 15 residues long. Trimming removed 3 bases at V and 3 bases at J, with 15 bases between. CDR3 region: CAWRWLGRGYNEQFF. The DNA for the CDR3 is TGTGCCTGGAGATGGTTAGGCAGGGGCTACAATGAGCAGTTCTTC.

As to this clone: This sample also contains other DNA sequences that code for the same CDR3. This chain joins TRBV30 and TRBJ1-2, with 8 bases fitting TRBD1. The J segment lost 5 bases and the V segment lost 2 bases, leaving 1 base of the junction unmatched. The CDR3 totals 12 residues. Germline CDR1 and CDR2: GTSNPN and SVGIG (reference sequence). CDR3 nucleotide sequence: TGTGCCTGGAGTCGACAGGGGTATGGCTACACCTTC. It translates to CAWSRQGYGYTF.

The rearrangement joins TRBV7-2 to TRBJ1-2, with 10 bases lining up with TRBD1. The CDR3 is 16 residues long. Germline V gives CDR1 SGHTA, CDR2 FQGNSA. V shed 5 bases, J shed 1 base, and the junction held 7 bases outside the gene matches. The CDR3 is CASSLRTGGINYGYTF. Here the CDR3 DNA reads TGTGCCAGCAGCCTTAGGACAGGGGGTATTAACTATGGCTACACCTTC.

This clone appeared a few times. The rearrangement uses TRBV30 and TRBJ2-1, with 10 bases aligning to TRBD2. Germline assignment: CDR1 GTSNPN and CDR2 SVGIG (reference sequence). V was pared by 6 bases and J by 1 base, with 6 bases of the junction left unmatched. CDR3 length: 15 residues. CDR3 DNA sequence: TGTGCCTGTGGTTCTAGCGGGAGTTCCTACAATGAGCAGTTCTTC. Translating gives CACGSSGSSYNEQFF.

The chain combines TRBV27 with TRBJ2-5, with 13 bases lining up with TRBD2. The ends lost 8 bases at V and 2 bases at J; junction bases unmatched: 5. Germline lookup yields CDR1 MNHEY and CDR2 SMNVEV (reference sequence). There are 15 residues in the CDR3. The CDR3 loop is CASGLAGEGQETQYF. CDR3 nucleotide sequence: TGTGCCAGCGGACTAGCGGGAGAGGGTCAAGAGACCCAGTACTTC.